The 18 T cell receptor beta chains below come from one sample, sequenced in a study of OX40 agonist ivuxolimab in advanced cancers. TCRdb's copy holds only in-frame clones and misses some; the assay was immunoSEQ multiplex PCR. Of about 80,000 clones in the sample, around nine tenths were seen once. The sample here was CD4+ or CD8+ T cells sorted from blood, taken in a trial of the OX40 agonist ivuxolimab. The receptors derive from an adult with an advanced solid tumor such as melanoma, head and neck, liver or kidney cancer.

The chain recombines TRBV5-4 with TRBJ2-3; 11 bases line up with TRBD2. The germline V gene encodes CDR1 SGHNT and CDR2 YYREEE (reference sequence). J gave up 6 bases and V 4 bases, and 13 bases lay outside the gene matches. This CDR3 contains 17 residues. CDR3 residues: CASSQIAGGRVFDTQYF. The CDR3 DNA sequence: TGTGCCAGCAGCCAGATAGCGGGAGGGCGGGTTTTTGATACGCAGTATTTT.

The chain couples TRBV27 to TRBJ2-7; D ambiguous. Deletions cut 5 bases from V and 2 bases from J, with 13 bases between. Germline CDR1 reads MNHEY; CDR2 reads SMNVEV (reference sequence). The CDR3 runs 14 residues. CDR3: CASSPFGITYEQYF. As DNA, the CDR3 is TGTGCCAGCAGTCCCTTTGGGATCACCTACGAGCAGTACTTC.

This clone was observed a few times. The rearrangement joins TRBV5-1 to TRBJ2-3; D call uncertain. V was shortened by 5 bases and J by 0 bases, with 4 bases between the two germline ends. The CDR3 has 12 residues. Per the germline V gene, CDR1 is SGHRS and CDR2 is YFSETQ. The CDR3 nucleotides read TGCGCCAGCAGTATAAGCACAGATACGCAGTATTTT. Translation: CASSISTDTQYF.

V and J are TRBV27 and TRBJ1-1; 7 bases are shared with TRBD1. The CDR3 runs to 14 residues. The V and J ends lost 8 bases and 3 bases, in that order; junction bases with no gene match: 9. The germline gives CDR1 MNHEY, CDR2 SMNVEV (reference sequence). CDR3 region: CASYHRGRDTEAFF. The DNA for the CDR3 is TGTGCCAGCTACCATAGGGGGCGCGACACTGAAGCTTTCTTT.

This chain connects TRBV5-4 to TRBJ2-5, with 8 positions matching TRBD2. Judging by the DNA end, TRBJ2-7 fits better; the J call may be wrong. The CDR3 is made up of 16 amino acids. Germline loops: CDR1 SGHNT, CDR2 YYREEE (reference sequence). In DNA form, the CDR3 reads TGTGCCAGCAGCTCACTAAGCGGGAGCTCTGCCTACGAGCAGTACTTC. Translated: CASSSLSGSSAYEQYF.

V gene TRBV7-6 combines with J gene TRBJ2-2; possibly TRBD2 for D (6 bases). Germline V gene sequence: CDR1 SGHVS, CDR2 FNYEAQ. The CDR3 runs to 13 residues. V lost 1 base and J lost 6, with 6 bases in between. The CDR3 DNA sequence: TGTGCCAGCAGCTTAGGGGGGGCCGGGGAGCTGTTTTTT. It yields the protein CASSLGGAGELFF.

CDR3 nucleotides: TGTGCCAGCAGCTGGGGCGTATTGGCGGGACACCGAAGCTACGAGCAGTACTTC. Its translation is CASSWGVLAGHRSYEQYF. The chain uses TRBV7-2 and TRBJ2-7; D might be TRBD1 or TRBD2, each matching 6 bases. V lost 4 bases, J lost 3 bases, and 25 bases lay in between. Germline assignment: CDR1 SGHTA and CDR2 FQGNSA. This CDR3 spans 18 amino acids.

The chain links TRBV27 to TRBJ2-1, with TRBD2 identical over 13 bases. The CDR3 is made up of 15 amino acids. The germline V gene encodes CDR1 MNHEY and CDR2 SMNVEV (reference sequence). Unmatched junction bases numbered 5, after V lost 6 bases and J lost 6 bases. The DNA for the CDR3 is TGTGCCAGCAGCTCCGGGACTAGCGGGGTCAATGAGCAGTTCTTC. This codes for CASSSGTSGVNEQFF.

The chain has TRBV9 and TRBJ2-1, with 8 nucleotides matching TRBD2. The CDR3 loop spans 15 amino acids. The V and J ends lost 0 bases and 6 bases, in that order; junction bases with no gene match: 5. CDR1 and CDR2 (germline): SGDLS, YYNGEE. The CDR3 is CASSVGPGGVNEQFF. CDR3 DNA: TGTGCCAGCAGCGTAGGCCCGGGAGGGGTCAATGAGCAGTTCTTC.

The CDR3 bases are TGTGCCAGCAGCCCCTCGACAGGGGCGAACACTGAAGCTTTCTTT. This sequence encodes CASSPSTGANTEAFF. The genes are TRBV7-8 and TRBJ1-1; 8 bases agree with TRBD1. Germline assignment: CDR1 SGHVS and CDR2 FQNEAQ. This CDR3 comprises 15 residues. V lost 5 bases, J lost 1 base, and 6 bases stayed unmatched.

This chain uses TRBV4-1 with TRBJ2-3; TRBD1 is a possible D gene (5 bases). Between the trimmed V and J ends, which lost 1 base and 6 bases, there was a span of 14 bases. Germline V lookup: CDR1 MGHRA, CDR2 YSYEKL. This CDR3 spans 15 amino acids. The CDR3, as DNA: TGCGCCAGCAGCCAAGGACGGCAGGGCGTGGATACGCAGTATTTT. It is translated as CASSQGRQGVDTQYF.

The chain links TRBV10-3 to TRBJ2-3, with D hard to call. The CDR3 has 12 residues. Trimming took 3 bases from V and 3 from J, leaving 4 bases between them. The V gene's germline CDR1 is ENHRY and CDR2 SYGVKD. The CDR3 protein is CAISDPTDTQYF. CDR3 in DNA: TGTGCCATCAGTGATCCGACAGATACGCAGTATTTT.

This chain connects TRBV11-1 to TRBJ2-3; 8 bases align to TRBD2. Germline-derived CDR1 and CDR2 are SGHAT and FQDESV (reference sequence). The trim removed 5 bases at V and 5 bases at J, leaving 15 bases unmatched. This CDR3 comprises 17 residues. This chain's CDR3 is CASSRRKGGLGGDTQYF. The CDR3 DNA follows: TGTGCCAGCAGCCGACGAAAAGGGGGACTAGGGGGAGATACGCAGTATTTT.

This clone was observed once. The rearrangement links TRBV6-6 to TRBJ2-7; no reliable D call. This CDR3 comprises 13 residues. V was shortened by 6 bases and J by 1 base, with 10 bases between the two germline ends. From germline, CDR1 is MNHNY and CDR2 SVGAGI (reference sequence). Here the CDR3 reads CASSPGPSYEQYF. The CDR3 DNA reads TGTGCCAGCAGCCCCGGACCTTCCTACGAGCAGTACTTC.

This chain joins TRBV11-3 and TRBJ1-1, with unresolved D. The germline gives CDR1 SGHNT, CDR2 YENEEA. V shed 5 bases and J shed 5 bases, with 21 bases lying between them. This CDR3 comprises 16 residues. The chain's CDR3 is CASSPPPWRLETEAFF. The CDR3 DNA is TGTGCCAGCAGCCCTCCCCCGTGGCGCCTGGAGACTGAAGCTTTCTTT. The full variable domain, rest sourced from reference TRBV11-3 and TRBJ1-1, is EAGVVQSPRYKIIEKKQPVAFWCNPISGHNTLYWYLQNLGQGPELLIRYENEEAVDDSQLPKDRFSAERLKGVDSTLKIQPAELGDSAVYLCASSPPPWRLETEAFFGQGTRLTVV.

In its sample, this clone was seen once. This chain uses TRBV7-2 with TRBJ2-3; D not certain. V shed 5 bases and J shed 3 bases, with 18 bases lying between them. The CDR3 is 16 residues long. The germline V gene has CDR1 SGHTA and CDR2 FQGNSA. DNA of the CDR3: TGTGCCAGCAGCCGAAATACAGTGGCCAGGACAGATACGCAGTATTTT. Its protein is CASSRNTVARTDTQYF. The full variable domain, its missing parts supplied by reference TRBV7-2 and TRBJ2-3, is GAGVSQSPSNKVTEKGKDVELRCDPISGHTALYWYRQSLGQGLEFLIYFQGNSAPDKSGLPSDRFSAERTGGSVSTLTIQRTQQEDSAVYLCASSRNTVARTDTQYFGPGTRLTVL.

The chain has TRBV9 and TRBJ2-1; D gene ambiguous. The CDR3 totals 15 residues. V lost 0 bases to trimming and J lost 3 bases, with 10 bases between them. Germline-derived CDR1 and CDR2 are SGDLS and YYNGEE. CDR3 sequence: CASSVDGADYNEQFF. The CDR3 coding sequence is TGTGCCAGCAGCGTAGATGGCGCGGACTACAATGAGCAGTTCTTC. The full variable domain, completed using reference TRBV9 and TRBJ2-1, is DSGVTQTPKHLITATGQRVTLRCSPRSGDLSVYWYQQSLDQGLQFLIQYYNGEERAKGNILERFSAQQFPDLHSELNLSSLELGDSALYFCASSVDGADYNEQFFGPGTRLTVL.

CDR3: CASSYGAGHLNTEAFF. The DNA for the CDR3 is TGTGCCAGCAGTTATGGGGCCGGACATTTGAACACTGAAGCTTTCTTT. V gene TRBV6-6 combines with J gene TRBJ1-1; possible D gene TRBD1, 5 bases. CDR1 MNHNY and CDR2 SVGAGI come from the germline V gene (reference sequence). Deletions cut 3 bases from V and 0 bases from J, with 14 bases between. The length of the CDR3 is 16 residues.